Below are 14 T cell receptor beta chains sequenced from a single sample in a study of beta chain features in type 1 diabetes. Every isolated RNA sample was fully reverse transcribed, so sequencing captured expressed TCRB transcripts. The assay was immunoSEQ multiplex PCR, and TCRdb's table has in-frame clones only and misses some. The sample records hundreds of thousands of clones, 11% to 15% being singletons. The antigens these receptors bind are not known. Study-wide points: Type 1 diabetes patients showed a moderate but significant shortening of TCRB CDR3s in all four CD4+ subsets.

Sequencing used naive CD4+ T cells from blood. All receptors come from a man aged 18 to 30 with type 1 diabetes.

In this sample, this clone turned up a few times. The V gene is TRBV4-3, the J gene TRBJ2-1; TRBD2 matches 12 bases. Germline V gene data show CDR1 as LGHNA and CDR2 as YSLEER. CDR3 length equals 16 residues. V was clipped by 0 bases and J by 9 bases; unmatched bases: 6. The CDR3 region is CASSQDVLAGGGEQFF. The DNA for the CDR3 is TGCGCCAGCAGCCAAGATGTACTAGCGGGGGGCGGTGAGCAGTTCTTC.

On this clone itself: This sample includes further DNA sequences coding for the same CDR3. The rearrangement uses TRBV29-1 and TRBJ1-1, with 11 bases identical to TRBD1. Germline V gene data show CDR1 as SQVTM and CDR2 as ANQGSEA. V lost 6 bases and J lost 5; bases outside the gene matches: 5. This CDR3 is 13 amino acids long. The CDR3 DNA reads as TGCAGCGTCGCGGGACAGGGGGGGACTGAAGCTTTCTTT. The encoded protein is CSVAGQGGTEAFF.

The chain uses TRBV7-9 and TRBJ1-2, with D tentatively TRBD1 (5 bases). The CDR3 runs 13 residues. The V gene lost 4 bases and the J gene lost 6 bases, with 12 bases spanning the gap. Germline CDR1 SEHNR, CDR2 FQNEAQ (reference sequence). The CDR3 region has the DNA TGTGCCAGCAGCTCGAGACAGTACGATGGCTACACCTTC. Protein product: CASSSRQYDGYTF.

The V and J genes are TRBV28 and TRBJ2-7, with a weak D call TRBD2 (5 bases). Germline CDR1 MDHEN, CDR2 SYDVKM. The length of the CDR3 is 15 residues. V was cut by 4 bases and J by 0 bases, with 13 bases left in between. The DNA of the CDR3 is TGTGCCAGCAGTTCCCCTCCCGGGGACTCCTACGAGCAGTACTTC. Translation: CASSSPPGDSYEQYF.

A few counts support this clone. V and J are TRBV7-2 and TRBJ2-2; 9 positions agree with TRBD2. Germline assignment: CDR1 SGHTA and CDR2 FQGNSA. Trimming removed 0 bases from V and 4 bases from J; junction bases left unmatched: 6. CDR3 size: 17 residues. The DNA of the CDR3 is TGTGCCAGCAGCTTAGCCCGGCTAGCGGGACTCACCGGGGAGCTGTTTTTT. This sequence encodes CASSLARLAGLTGELFF.

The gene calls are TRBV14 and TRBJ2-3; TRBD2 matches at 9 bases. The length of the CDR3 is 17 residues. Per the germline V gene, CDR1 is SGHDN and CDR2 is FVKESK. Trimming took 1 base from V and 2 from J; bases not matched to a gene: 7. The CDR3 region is CASSQGYRLAVTDTQYF. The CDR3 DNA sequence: TGTGCCAGCAGCCAAGGCTACCGACTAGCGGTCACAGATACGCAGTATTTT. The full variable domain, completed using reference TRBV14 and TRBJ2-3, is EAGVTQFPSHSVIEKGQTVTLRCDPISGHDNLYWYRRVMGKEIKFLLHFVKESKQDESGMPNNRFLAERTGGTYSTLKVQPAELEDSGVYFCASSQGYRLAVTDTQYFGPGTRLTVL.

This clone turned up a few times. CDR3 nucleotides: TGCGCCAGCAGCTTGGTCTTGGGTCGCTACACCTTC. This gives the protein CASSLVLGRYTF. The chain uses TRBV5-1 and TRBJ1-2; the D is unclear. With 0 bases removed from V and 9 bases from J, the gap between germline ends came to 9 bases. This CDR3 has 12 residues. Germline CDR1 is SGHRS and CDR2 is YFSETQ.

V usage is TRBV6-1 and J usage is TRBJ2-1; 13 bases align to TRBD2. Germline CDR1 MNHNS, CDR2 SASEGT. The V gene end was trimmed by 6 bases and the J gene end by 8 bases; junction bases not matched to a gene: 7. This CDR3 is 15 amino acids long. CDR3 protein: CASSDGTSGKDEQFF. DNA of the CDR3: TGTGCCAGCAGCGATGGGACTAGCGGGAAGGATGAGCAGTTCTTC.

The CDR3, as DNA: TGTGCCAGCAGCGCCACGGAGACCCAGTACTTC. It yields the protein CASSATETQYF. The chain carries TRBV7-2 and TRBJ2-5; D gene uncertain. Deletions cut 5 bases from V and 5 bases from J, with 6 bases between. Germline V gene lookup returns CDR1 SGHTA and CDR2 FQGNSA. The CDR3 extends over 11 amino acids.

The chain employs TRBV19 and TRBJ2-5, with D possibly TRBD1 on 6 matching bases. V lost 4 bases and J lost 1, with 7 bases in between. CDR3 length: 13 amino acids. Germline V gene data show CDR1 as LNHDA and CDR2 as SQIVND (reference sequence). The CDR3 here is CASSTGVQETQYF. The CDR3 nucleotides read TGTGCCAGTAGTACAGGGGTCCAAGAGACCCAGTACTTC.

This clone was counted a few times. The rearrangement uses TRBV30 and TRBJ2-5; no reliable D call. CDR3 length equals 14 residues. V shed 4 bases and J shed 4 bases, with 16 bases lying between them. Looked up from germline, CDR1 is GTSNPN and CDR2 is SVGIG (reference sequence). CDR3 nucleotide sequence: TGTGCCTGGAATAGTGATCGGCTTGGAGAGACCCAGTACTTC. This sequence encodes CAWNSDRLGETQYF. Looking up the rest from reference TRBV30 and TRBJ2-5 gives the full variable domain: SQTIHQWPATLVQPVGSPLSLECTVEGTSNPNLYWYRQAAGRGLQLLFYSVGIGQISSEVPQNLSASRPQDRQFILSSKKLLLSDSGFYLCAWNSDRLGETQYFGPGTRLLVL.

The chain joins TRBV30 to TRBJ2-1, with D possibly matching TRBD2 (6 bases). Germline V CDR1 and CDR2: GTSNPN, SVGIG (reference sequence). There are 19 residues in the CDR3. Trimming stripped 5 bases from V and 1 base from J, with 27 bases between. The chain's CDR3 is CAWLHRTLGTGWSYNEQFF. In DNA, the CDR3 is TGTGCCTGGCTCCATAGGACTCTAGGGACTGGGTGGTCCTACAATGAGCAGTTCTTC.

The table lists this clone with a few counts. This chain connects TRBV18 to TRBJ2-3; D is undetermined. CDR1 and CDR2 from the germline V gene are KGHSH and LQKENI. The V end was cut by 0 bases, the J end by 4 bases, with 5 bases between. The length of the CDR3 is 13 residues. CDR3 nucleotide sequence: TGTGCCAGCTCACCACCGTCATCAGATACGCAGTATTTT. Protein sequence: CASSPPSSDTQYF. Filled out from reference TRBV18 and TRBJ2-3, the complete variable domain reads NAGVMQNPRHLVRRRGQEARLRCSPMKGHSHVYWYRQLPEEGLKFMVYLQKENIIDESGMPKERFSAEFPKEGPSILRIQQVVRGDSAAYFCASSPPSSDTQYFGPGTRLTVL.

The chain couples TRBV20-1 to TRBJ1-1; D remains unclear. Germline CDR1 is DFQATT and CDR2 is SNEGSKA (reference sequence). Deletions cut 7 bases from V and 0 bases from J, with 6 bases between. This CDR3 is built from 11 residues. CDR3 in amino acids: CSGDMNTEAFF. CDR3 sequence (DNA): TGCAGTGGGGATATGAACACTGAAGCTTTCTTT.